The 16 T cell receptor beta chains reported below all come from one sample, sequenced in a study of graft-versus-host responses after intestinal transplantation. Sequenced by immunoSEQ multiplex PCR; TCRdb stores in-frame clones only, minus some. There are around 1,700 clones in the sample; 85% to 95% occur only once, and roughly 2.5% lies in the top ten. The sample in question was PBMCs, obtained 16 days after intestinal transplant. These TCRs come from a human patient who received an intestinal transplant, so some T cells may come from the graft donor.

The CDR3 protein is CASSTRVGTASYEQYF. The CDR3 coding sequence is TGCGCCAGCAGCACCCGCGTGGGGACCGCAAGCTACGAGCAGTACTTC. The chain joins TRBV4-1 to TRBJ2-7; D may correspond to TRBD1 or TRBD2 (5 bases each). The CDR3 runs to 16 residues. The germline V gene encodes CDR1 MGHRA and CDR2 YSYEKL. Trimming left V 5 bases short and J 3 bases short, with 20 bases between.

This chain joins TRBV6-5 and TRBJ1-2; D is possibly TRBD1 (5 bases). This CDR3 comprises 14 residues. Trimming removed 4 bases at V and 4 bases at J, with 13 bases between. The germline CDR1 and CDR2 sequences are MNHEY and SVGAGI. Here the CDR3 DNA reads TGTGCCAGCAGTTCACAGGTGTTTGGCTATGGCTACACCTTC. This gives the protein CASSSQVFGYGYTF.

This sequence joins TRBV21-1 and TRBJ2-2; TRBD2, the table's D call, was not compared with the DNA. TRBV21-1 is assigned pseudogene status. This CDR3 has 19 amino acids. This chain's CDR3 is CASSKAERIRPQNTGELFF. CDR3 sequence (DNA): TGTGCCAGCAGCAAAGCTGAGCGGATAAGACCCCAGAACACCGGGGAGCTGTTTTTT.

This sequence joins TRBV2 and TRBJ2-5; D is perhaps TRBD2 (6 bases). Trimming cost V 6 bases and J 1 base, with 21 bases left between them. There are 17 residues in the CDR3. Germline V lookup: CDR1 SNHLY, CDR2 FYNNEI. The CDR3: CASRSGERRGGQETQYF. The CDR3 DNA reads as TGTGCCAGCAGGTCGGGAGAGAGAAGGGGAGGCCAAGAGACCCAGTACTTC.

The chain has TRBV4-2 and TRBJ2-5; the D call may be TRBD1 or TRBD2 (7 bases each). There are 15 residues in the CDR3. The germline CDR1 and CDR2 sequences are LGHNA and YNFKEQ. Deletions cut 0 bases from V and 3 bases from J, with 11 bases between. The CDR3 is CASSQEGGTEETQYF. In DNA form, the CDR3 reads TGTGCCAGCAGCCAAGAGGGGGGGACAGAAGAGACCCAGTACTTC.

The rearrangement links TRBV19 to TRBJ1-6; 9 nucleotides agree with TRBD1. The length of the CDR3 is 15 residues. V lost 5 bases and J lost 6; bases outside the gene matches: 5. Germline V lookup: CDR1 LNHDA, CDR2 SQIVND (reference sequence). The CDR3: CASSRTGEGNSPLHF. As DNA, the CDR3 is TGTGCCAGTAGTCGGACAGGGGAAGGTAATTCACCCCTCCACTTT.

This chain uses TRBV13 with TRBJ1-4, with D hard to call. This CDR3 is 15 amino acids long. CDR1 and CDR2 from the germline V gene are PRHDT and FYEKMQ (reference sequence). Trimming left V 5 bases short and J 8 bases short, with 18 bases between. CDR3: CASSSVGSPSEKLFF. CDR3 DNA sequence: TGTGCCAGCAGCAGTGTGGGCAGCCCGAGCGAAAAACTGTTTTTT. The variable domain in full, completed from reference TRBV13 and TRBJ1-4, reads AAGVIQSPRHLIKEKRETATLKCYPIPRHDTVYWYQQGPGQDPQFLISFYEKMQSDKGSIPDRFSAQQFSDYHSELNMSSLELGDSALYFCASSSVGSPSEKLFFGSGTQLSVL.

The CDR3 region has the DNA TGTGCCAGCATGAAGTTTAGCGGGGGGCCTGAAGAGCAGTACTTC. This codes for CASMKFSGGPEEQYF. V usage is TRBV6-5 and J usage is TRBJ2-7; 10 bases map to TRBD2. From germline, CDR1 is MNHEY and CDR2 SVGAGI. V shed 7 bases and J 7 bases; nucleotides not matched to a gene: 13. CDR3 size: 15 residues.

The chain recombines TRBV6-5 with TRBJ1-5, with 8 bases that match TRBD1. The junction had 9 bases not matched to a gene; V was cut back by 6 bases and J by 8 bases. This CDR3 contains 14 residues. Germline V gives CDR1 MNHEY, CDR2 SVGAGI. The CDR3 loop reads CASRDRAGIKPQHF. CDR3 in DNA: TGTGCCAGCAGGGACAGGGCAGGGATCAAGCCCCAGCATTTT.

The chain carries TRBV6-5 and TRBJ2-7; D may be TRBD2 (6 bases). CDR1 MNHEY and CDR2 SVGAGI come from the germline V gene. Trimming shortened V by 6 bases and J by 2 bases, and 11 bases separated the two germline ends. CDR3 length equals 13 residues. The CDR3 protein is CASSWGRTYEQYF. CDR3 sequence (DNA): TGTGCCAGCAGCTGGGGGAGGACCTACGAGCAGTACTTC.

This chain connects TRBV5-4 to TRBJ1-2, with D unclear. CDR3 length equals 16 residues. CDR1 is SGHNT and CDR2 is YYREEE in the germline V gene (reference sequence). Trimming left V 6 bases short and J 4 bases short, with 22 bases between. In nucleotides, the CDR3 is TGTGCCAGCAATGGTGACTTACCAGGAAAGACCTATGGCTACACCTTC. Amino acids: CASNGDLPGKTYGYTF. Full variable domain (missing parts from reference TRBV5-4 and TRBJ1-2): ETGVTQSPTHLIKTRGQQVTLRCSSQSGHNTVSWYQQALGQGPQFIFQYYREEENGRGNFPPRFSGLQFPNYSSELNVNALELDDSALYLCASNGDLPGKTYGYTFGSGTRLTVV.

The chain joins TRBV27 to TRBJ2-5; the D is unclear. The CDR3 is made up of 13 amino acids. The ends were cut back, 7 bases at V and 0 bases at J, with 9 bases in the middle. Germline-derived CDR1 and CDR2 are MNHEY and SMNVEV (reference sequence). The CDR3 sequence is CASKGMYQETQYF. CDR3 bases: TGTGCCAGCAAAGGAATGTACCAAGAGACCCAGTACTTC.

The chain employs TRBV5-6 and TRBJ1-2, with 12 bases aligning to TRBD1. After removal of 4 bases from V and 6 bases from J, the junction contained 10 bases not matched to a gene. The CDR3 is 16 amino acids. CDR1 is SGHDT, CDR2 YYEEEE, per germline. CDR3 bases: TGTGCCAGCAGCCCGATCGGGACAGGGGGCGTGGATGGCTACACCTTC. As protein: CASSPIGTGGVDGYTF.

This sequence joins TRBV28 and TRBJ2-5; D tentatively reads TRBD1 or TRBD2 (6 bases each). V lost 0 bases and J lost 4, with 12 bases in between. Germline V lookup: CDR1 MDHEN, CDR2 SYDVKM. The CDR3 covers 15 residues. The CDR3 bases are TGTGCCAGCAGTTTATGGGGGGGCAGGGGAGAGACCCAGTACTTC. Translating it yields CASSLWGGRGETQYF.

This chain connects TRBV6-1 to TRBJ2-7; D might be TRBD1 (6 bases). Germline V CDR1 and CDR2: MNHNS, SASEGT. This CDR3 is built from 12 residues. V lost 8 bases and J 4 bases, leaving 12 bases between the germline ends. This chain's CDR3 is CASDRLGYEQYF. CDR3 coding DNA: TGTGCCAGCGACAGGTTGGGTTACGAGCAGTACTTC.

The sample holds one count of this clone. V gene TRBV18 combines with J gene TRBJ2-1, with TRBD2 identical over 14 bases. This CDR3 is 15 amino acids long. V lost 3 bases, J lost 5 bases, and 0 bases stayed unmatched. Looked up from germline, CDR1 is KGHSH and CDR2 is LQKENI. The DNA of the CDR3 is TGTGCCAGCTCACCGGGACTAGCGGGGGACAATGAGCAGTTCTTC. Amino acids: CASSPGLAGDNEQFF.